This entry concerns a single TCR beta chain. Its matching antigen is unknown. Measured with immunoSEQ multiplex PCR; TCRdb has only the in-frame clones, and not every one. The sample includes nearly 1 million clones, approximately 76% of them seen just once. The data derive from a study of shared clonotypes between healthy human individuals. For the study at large: Two female and a few male donors aged 18 to 49 were enrolled.

Germline V gene lookup returns CDR1 MNHEY and CDR2 SMNVEV (reference sequence). The CDR3 consists of 15 residues. Trimming shortened V by 3 bases and J by 1 base, and 11 bases separated the two germline ends. Notes on the study in general: Clonotypes not shared had lower generation probabilities than those common to all four donors.

The chain combines TRBV27 with TRBJ2-3; no clear D. The sample taken for sequencing was memory CD4+ T cells sorted from blood. Stated subset: CD45RA-negative fraction. This clonotype originated in a young man in good health. Here the CDR3 DNA reads TGTGCCAGCAGTTTTGGGCCCCCCGGCACAGATACGCAGTATTTT. Protein: CASSFGPPGTDTQYF.